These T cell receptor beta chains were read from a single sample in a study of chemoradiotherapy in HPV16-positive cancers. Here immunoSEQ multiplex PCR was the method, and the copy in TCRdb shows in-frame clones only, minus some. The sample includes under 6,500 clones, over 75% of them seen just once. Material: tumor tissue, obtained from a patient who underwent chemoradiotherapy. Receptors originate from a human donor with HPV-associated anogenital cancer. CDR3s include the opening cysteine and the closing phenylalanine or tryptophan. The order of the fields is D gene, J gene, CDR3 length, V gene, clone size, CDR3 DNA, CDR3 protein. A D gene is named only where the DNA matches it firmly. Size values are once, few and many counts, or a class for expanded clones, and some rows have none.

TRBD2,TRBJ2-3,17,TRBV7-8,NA,TGTGCCAGCAGCTTAGGACTAGCGGGAGGGGGCACAGATACGCAGTATTTT,CASSLGLAGGGTDTQYF
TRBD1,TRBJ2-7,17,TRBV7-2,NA,TGTGCCAGCAGCTTAACGTCTCCGGGACAGGCCCCCTACGAGCAGTACTTC,CASSLTSPGQAPYEQYF
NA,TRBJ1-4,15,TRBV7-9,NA,TGTGCCAGCAGCTTAGCGGCGGGGCATAATGAAAAACTGTTTTTT,CASSLAAGHNEKLFF
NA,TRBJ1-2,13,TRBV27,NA,TGTGCCAGCAGTTTAGGGCCCCTACGCGGCTACACCTTC,CASSLGPLRGYTF
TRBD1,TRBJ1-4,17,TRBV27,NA,TGTGCCAGCAGTGGCCGGACAGGGAGTGAGCCTAATGAAAAACTGTTTTTT,CASSGRTGSEPNEKLFF
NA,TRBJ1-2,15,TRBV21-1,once,TGTGCCAGCAGCTTGAACAGGGGCTCTAACTATGGCTACACCTTC,CASSLNRGSNYGYTF
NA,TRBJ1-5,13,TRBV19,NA,TGTGCCAGTACCGGACAACCCAATCAGCCCCAGCATTTT,CASTGQPNQPQHF
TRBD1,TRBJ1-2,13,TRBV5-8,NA,TGTGCCAGCAGCTACGGACAGGGGGACGGCTACACCTTC,CASSYGQGDGYTF
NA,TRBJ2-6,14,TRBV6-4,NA,TGTGCCAGCAGTGACCACTCTGGGGCCAACGTCCTGACTTTC,CASSDHSGANVLTF
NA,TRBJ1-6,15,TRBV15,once,TGTTTAGTTTACGTCGGGGCAGGTGCCCATTCACCCCTCCACTTT,CLVYVGAGAHSPLHF
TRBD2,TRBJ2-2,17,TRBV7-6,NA,TGTGCCAGCAGCCCAGGACTAGCGGGGGTTGAAACCGGGGAGCTGTTTTTT,CASSPGLAGVETGELFF
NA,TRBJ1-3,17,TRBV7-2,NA,TGTGCCAGCAGCTTAGCGCTTTCGGGATCCTTTGGAAACACCATATATTTT,CASSLALSGSFGNTIYF
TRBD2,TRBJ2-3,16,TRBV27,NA,TGTGCCAGCAGACGTCCCGGGACTAGCGGGACAGATACGCAGTATTTT,CASRRPGTSGTDTQYF
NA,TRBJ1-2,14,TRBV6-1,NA,TGTGCCAGCAGAGAGCGGGGATCTAACTATGGCTACACCTTC,CASRERGSNYGYTF
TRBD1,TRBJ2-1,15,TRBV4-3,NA,TGCGCCAGCAGCCATCGACAGGGCTCCTACAATGAGCAGTTCTTC,CASSHRQGSYNEQFF
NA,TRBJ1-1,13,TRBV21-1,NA,TGTGCAAGCAACAGGGACAGGAACACTGAAGCTTTCTTT,CASNRDRNTEAFF
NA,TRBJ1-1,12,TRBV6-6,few,TGTGCCAGCAGTCTCCCGACAGACCAAGCTTTCTTT,CASSLPTDQAFF
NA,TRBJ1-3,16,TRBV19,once,TGTGCCAGTAGTATCTTCCCAGGGGACTCTGGAAACACCATATATTTT,CASSIFPGDSGNTIYF
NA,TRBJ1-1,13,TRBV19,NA,TGTGCCAGTACCACGGGCAGGGTCACTGAAGCTTTCTTT,CASTTGRVTEAFF
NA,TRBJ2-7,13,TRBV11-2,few,TGTGCCAGCAGCTTAGGGGCTCCCTACGAGCAGTACTTC,CASSLGAPYEQYF
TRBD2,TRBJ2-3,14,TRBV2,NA,TGTGCCACCCAAGTCCTAGCGGGAGCAGATACGCAGTATTTT,CATQVLAGADTQYF
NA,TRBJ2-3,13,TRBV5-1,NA,TGCGCCAGCAGCTTGCAGGGTGAAGATACGCAGTATTTT,CASSLQGEDTQYF
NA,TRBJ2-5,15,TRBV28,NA,TGTGCTAGCAGTCCAACATTAAGGGCGCAAGAGACCCAGTACTTC,CASSPTLRAQETQYF
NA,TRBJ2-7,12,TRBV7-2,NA,TGTGCCAGCAGCGCTGACTGGTACGAGCAGTACTTC,CASSADWYEQYF
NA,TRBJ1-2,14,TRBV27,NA,TGTGCCAGCAGTTTATCCCAGGGGACGGCGAGCTACACCTTC,CASSLSQGTASYTF
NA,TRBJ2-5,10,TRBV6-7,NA,TGTGCCAGCAGCCCGAAGACCCAGTACTTC,CASSPKTQYF
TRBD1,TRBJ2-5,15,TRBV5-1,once,TGCGCCAGCAGGAGATCAGGACAGGGTCAAGAGACCCAGTACTTC,CASRRSGQGQETQYF
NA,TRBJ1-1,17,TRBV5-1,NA,TGCGCCAGCAGCTTGGTCGGGACCGAGACCTTGAACACTGAAGCTTTCTTT,CASSLVGTETLNTEAFF
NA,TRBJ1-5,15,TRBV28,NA,TGTGCCAGCAACCCAATGCGGGGGAGCAATCAGCCCCAGCATTTT,CASNPMRGSNQPQHF
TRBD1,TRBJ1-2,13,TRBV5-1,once,TGCGCCAGCAGCCGGGACAGGGGGGGTGGCTACACCTTC,CASSRDRGGGYTF
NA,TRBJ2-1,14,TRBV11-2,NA,TGTGCCAGCAGCTTAGCTGACAGGCTCAATGAGCAGTTCTTC,CASSLADRLNEQFF
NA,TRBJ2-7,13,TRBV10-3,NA,TGTGCCATCAGTTCTCAGCCGGGGGTCGAGCAGTACTTC,CAISSQPGVEQYF
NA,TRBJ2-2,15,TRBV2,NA,TGTGCCAGCTTTCTTGGGGGGGGCATGGCCGGGGAGCTGTTTTTT,CASFLGGGMAGELFF
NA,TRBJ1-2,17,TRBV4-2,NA,TGTGCCAGCAGCCAAGTTCTTTTGGACAGCAAGACCTATGGCTACACCTTC,CASSQVLLDSKTYGYTF
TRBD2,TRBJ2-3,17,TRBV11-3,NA,TGTGCCAGCAGCTTAGGCCAGACTAGCGGAGCCACAGATACGCAGTATTTT,CASSLGQTSGATDTQYF
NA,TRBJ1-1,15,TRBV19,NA,TGTGCCAGTAGTCCGCGGATTAGAGGAAACACTGAAGCTTTCTTT,CASSPRIRGNTEAFF
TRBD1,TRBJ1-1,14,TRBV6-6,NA,TGTGCCAGCAACCTACAGGGGGCTAACACTGAAGCTTTCTTT,CASNLQGANTEAFF
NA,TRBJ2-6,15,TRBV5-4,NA,TGTGCCAGCAGCGCGGGATTTTCTGGGGCCAACGTCCTGACTTTC,CASSAGFSGANVLTF
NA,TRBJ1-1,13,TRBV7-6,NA,TGTGCCAGCAGCTCGGACAGTAACACTGAAGCTTTCTTT,CASSSDSNTEAFF
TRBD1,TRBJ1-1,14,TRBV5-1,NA,TGCGCCAGCAGCTCAGGACAGGGGGGCACTGAAGCTTTCTTT,CASSSGQGGTEAFF
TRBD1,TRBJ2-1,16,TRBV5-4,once,TGTGCCAGCAGCCCTGGGGGGGACAGGGGCAACAATGAGCAGTTCTTC,CASSPGGDRGNNEQFF
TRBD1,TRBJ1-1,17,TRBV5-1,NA,TGCGCCAGCAGCCGGTTGACAGGGCAAGACAAGAACACTGAAGCTTTCTTT,CASSRLTGQDKNTEAFF
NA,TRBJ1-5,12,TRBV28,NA,TGTGCCAGCAGTTTAATAACTCGGCACTTCCATTTT,CASSLITRHFHF
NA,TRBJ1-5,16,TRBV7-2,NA,TGTGCCAGCAGCTTAGGAGGGATTCAGGGCAATCAGCCCCAGCATTTT,CASSLGGIQGNQPQHF
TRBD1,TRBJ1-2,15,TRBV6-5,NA,TGTGCCAGCAGTCCCCGGCCCGACAGGGTCTATGGCTACACCTTC,CASSPRPDRVYGYTF